A selection of T cell receptor beta chains follows, all from one sample in a study of shared clonotypes between healthy human individuals. Using immunoSEQ multiplex PCR, the repertoire was profiled, and TCRdb retains in-frame clones only, with some absent. The sample carries millions of clones, 80% to 95% recorded once. Sequencing used naive CD4+ T cells from PBMCs. Receptor source: a man aged 18 to 29 in good health. Some clones in this sample may be carry-over from other donors' samples. Both conserved end residues are part of each CDR3. D genes are given only for firm matches. Some rows have no size entry. The others give once, few or many, or a class for an expanded clone.

TGCGCCAGCAACCGTCCGGGGACAGGGGATAATGAGCAGTTCTTC	CASNRPGTGDNEQFF	few	TRBV5-1	TRBJ2-1	TRBD1
TGTGCCACTCTCCCTTCCGGGACGAGCACAGATACGCAGTATTTT	CATLPSGTSTDTQYF	.	TRBV6-5	TRBJ2-3	.
TGCGCCAGCAGCTTGGGGACTGGGGCGGGAGCGGCAGATGAGCAGTTCTTC	CASSLGTGAGAADEQFF	.	TRBV5-1	TRBJ2-1	TRBD2
TGTGCTATCTGGACGGGGGAAGTCTATGGCTACACCTTC	CAIWTGEVYGYTF	few	TRBV28	TRBJ1-2	.
TGTGCCAGCAGCAGGACAGCCGCAAATGAAAAACTGTTTTTT	CASSRTAANEKLFF	.	TRBV5-4	TRBJ1-4	.
TGTGCCAGCTCACTTTGGGACACCGGATTTGAAGCTTTCTTT	CASSLWDTGFEAFF	.	TRBV18	TRBJ1-1	.
TGTGCCAGCAGCCCTCGATCGGGCGATTACGAGCAGTACTTC	CASSPRSGDYEQYF	few	TRBV27	TRBJ2-7	.
TGCGCCAGCAGCCAAGCGTCTAGCGGGAGATCATACGAGCAGTACTTC	CASSQASSGRSYEQYF	.	TRBV4-1	TRBJ2-7	TRBD2
TGTGCCAGCAGCCCCGGGACTTCCGACCTCACAGATACGCAGTATTTT	CASSPGTSDLTDTQYF	.	TRBV5-6	TRBJ2-3	.
TGTGCCAGCAGCGTCGAGGTCTCAACCTACGAGCAGTACTTC	CASSVEVSTYEQYF	.	TRBV9	TRBJ2-7	.
TGTGCCAGCAACTTAGCGGGGTGGGGCGATACGCAGTATTTT	CASNLAGWGDTQYF	once	TRBV2	TRBJ2-3	TRBD2
TGTGCCTGGAGTGAAAAGGGGGATTCCTACGAGCAGTACTTC	CAWSEKGDSYEQYF	.	TRBV30	TRBJ2-7	.
TGTGCCAGCAGTTCCACCCGGGGTTGGTACACTGAAGCTTTCTTT	CASSSTRGWYTEAFF	.	TRBV6-5	TRBJ1-1	.
TGTGCCAGCAGCCCAGCACGGGGTCTGTGGACTGAAGCTTTCTTT	CASSPARGLWTEAFF	.	TRBV7-9	TRBJ1-1	.
TGCGCCAGCAGCTTGGAGGGTAGAGGGGGACCCTACGAGCAGTACTTC	CASSLEGRGGPYEQYF	.	TRBV5-1	TRBJ2-7	.
TGCGCCAGCAGCCAAGACCGAAGGTACGAGCAGTACTTC	CASSQDRRYEQYF	.	TRBV4-3	TRBJ2-7	.
TGCGCCAGCAGCTACCGTTTAGAGCAGTATTTT	CASSYRLEQYF	.	TRBV5-1	TRBJ2-3	.
TGTGCCAGCAGCTCTCGGGCTAGCGGGAGAGTAGATACGCAGTATTTT	CASSSRASGRVDTQYF	.	TRBV11-2	TRBJ2-3	TRBD2
TGTGCCAGCAGCAGAGGGGGGGGCCTCTCCTACGAGCAGTACTTC	CASSRGGGLSYEQYF	.	TRBV5-6	TRBJ2-7	.
TGTGCCAGCAGCTTAGGAGGGCAGGATGAAAAACTGTTTTTT	CASSLGGQDEKLFF	.	TRBV7-9	TRBJ1-4	.
TGCGCCAGCAGTGTACTCTCGATTACTAGCGGGGTATACAATGAGCAGTTCTTC	CASSVLSITSGVYNEQFF	.	TRBV10-2	TRBJ2-1	TRBD2
TGTGCCAGCCGCACTACTGGACAGGGGGTCTATGGCTACACCTTC	CASRTTGQGVYGYTF	.	TRBV27	TRBJ1-2	TRBD1
TGTGCCAGCAAATATAGTCCCGGACAGGATTTTGGAGAGACCCAGTACTTC	CASKYSPGQDFGETQYF	.	TRBV28	TRBJ2-5	TRBD1
TGTGCCAGCAGTTTATTCGCGACAGGGAACACTGAAGCTTTCTTT	CASSLFATGNTEAFF	.	TRBV28	TRBJ1-1	.
TGCGCCAGCAGCTCGAAATTCGCGACAGGGCTTGTCGGGGAGCTGTTTTTT	CASSSKFATGLVGELFF	.	TRBV5-1	TRBJ2-2	TRBD1
TGTGCCAGCAGCCCCAACAGGGGGGGAAACACCATATATTTT	CASSPNRGGNTIYF	.	TRBV11-2	TRBJ1-3	TRBD1
TGTGCCAGCACCACCGGGACAGGGGGCCTTCAGCCCCAGCATTTT	CASTTGTGGLQPQHF	.	TRBV6-6	TRBJ1-5	TRBD1
TGTGCCAGGCCAGGGTGGGCCTACGAGCAGTACTTC	CARPGWAYEQYF	.	TRBV28	TRBJ2-7	.
TGTGCCAGCAGTCCTCGACAGGGGTCAACCCCTCTAGCCAAAAACATTCAGTACTTC	CASSPRQGSTPLAKNIQYF	.	TRBV28	TRBJ2-4	TRBD1
TGTGCCAGCAGGGGGGAGGGGGCTTACTACGAGCAGTACTTC	CASRGEGAYYEQYF	.	TRBV28	TRBJ2-7	.
TGTGCCTTGTCCGGGACAGGGGAGAGGTCCTACAATGAGCAGTTCTTC	CALSGTGERSYNEQFF	.	TRBV10-3	TRBJ2-1	TRBD1